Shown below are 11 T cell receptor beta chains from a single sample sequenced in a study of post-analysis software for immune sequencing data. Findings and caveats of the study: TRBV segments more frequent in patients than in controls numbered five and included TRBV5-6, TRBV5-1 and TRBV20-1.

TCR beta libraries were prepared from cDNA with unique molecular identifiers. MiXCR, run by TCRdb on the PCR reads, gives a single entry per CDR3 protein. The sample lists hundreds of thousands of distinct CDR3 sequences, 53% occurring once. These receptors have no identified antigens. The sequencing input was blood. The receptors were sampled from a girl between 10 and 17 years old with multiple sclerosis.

CDR3 sequence reads: CASSARRTYEQYF. For the CDR3, the DNA is TGTGCCAGCAGCGCCCGGAGGACCTACGAGCAGTACTTC. The chain joins TRBV7-9 to TRBJ2-7, with D possibly TRBD2 on 5 matching bases. The CDR3 is made up of 13 amino acids. The germline gives CDR1 SEHNR, CDR2 FQNEAQ (reference sequence). V lost 5 bases and J lost 2, with 10 bases in between. The full variable domain, with the rest looked up from reference TRBV7-9 and TRBJ2-7, is DTGVSQNPRHKITKRGQNVTFRCDPISEHNRLYWYRQTLGQGPEFLTYFQNEAQLEKSRLLSDRFSAERPKGSFSTLEIQRTEQGDSAMYLCASSARRTYEQYFGPGTRLTVT.

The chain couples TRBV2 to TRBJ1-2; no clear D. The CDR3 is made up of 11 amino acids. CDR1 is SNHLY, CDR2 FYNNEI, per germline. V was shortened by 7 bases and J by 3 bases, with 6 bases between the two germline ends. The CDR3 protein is CASMRDYGYTF. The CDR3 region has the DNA TGTGCCAGCATGAGGGACTATGGCTACACCTTC.

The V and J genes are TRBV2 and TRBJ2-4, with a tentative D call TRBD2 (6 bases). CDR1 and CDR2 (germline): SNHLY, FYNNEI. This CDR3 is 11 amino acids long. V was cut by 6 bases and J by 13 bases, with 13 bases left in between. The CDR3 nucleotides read TGTGCCAGCAGGACGGGGGTTCTCCAGTACTTC. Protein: CASRTGVLQYF.

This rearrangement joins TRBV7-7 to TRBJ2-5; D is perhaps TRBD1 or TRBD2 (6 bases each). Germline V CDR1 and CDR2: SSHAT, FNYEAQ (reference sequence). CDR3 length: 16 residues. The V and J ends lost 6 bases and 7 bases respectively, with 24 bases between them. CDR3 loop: CASSPRGGQGFGTQYF. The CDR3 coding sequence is TGTGCCAGCAGTCCAAGAGGGGGGCAGGGTTTCGGGACCCAGTACTTC.

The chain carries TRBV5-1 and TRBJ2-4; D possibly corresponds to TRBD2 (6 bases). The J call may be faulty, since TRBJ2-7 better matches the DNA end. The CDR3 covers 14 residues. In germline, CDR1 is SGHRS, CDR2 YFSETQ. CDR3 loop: CASSLGGLFYEQYF. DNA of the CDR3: TGCGCCAGCAGCTTGGGGGGACTCTTCTACGAGCAGTACTTC.

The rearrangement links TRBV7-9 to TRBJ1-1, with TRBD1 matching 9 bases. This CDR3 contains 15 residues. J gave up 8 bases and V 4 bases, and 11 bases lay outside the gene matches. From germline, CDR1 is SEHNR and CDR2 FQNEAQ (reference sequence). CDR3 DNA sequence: TGTGCCAGCAGCTCAGGACAGGGGCCATCGGCAGAAGCTTTCTTT. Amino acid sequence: CASSSGQGPSAEAFF.

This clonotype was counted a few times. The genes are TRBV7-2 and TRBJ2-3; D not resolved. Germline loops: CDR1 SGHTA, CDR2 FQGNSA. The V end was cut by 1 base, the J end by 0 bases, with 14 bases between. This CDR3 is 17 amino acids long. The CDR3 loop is CASSLVGFEPSTDTQYF. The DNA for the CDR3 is TGTGCCAGCAGCTTAGTAGGATTTGAGCCTAGCACAGATACGCAGTATTTT.

The CDR3: CASSPGTRVSYEQYF. The CDR3 coding sequence is TGTGCCAGCAGCCCCGGGACACGCGTCTCCTACGAGCAGTACTTC. The chain combines TRBV27 with TRBJ2-7; possibly TRBD1 for D (6 bases). Between the trimmed V and J ends, which lost 6 bases and 0 bases, there was a span of 15 bases. The CDR3 extends over 15 amino acids. CDR1 is MNHEY and CDR2 is SMNVEV in the germline V gene (reference sequence).

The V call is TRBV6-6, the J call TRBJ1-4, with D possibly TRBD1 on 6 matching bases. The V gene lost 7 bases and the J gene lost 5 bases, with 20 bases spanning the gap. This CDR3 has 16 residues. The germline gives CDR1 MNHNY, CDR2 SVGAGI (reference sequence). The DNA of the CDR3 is TGTGCCAGCACCCTAGGGGGTCAGGGTTACAATGAAAAACTGTTTTTT. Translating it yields CASTLGGQGYNEKLFF.

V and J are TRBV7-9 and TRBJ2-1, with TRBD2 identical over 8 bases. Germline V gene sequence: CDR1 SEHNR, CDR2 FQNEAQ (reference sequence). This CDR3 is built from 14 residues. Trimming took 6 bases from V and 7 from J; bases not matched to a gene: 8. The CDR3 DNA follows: TGTGCCAGCAGAGTGGCTAGCGGGTTAAATGAGCAGTTCTTC. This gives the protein CASRVASGLNEQFF.

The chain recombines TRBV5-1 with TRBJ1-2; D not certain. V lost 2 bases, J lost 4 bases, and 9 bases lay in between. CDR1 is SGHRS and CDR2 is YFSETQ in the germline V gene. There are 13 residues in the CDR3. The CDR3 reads CASSFDLAYGYTF. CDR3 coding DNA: TGCGCCAGCAGCTTCGACTTAGCCTATGGCTACACCTTC. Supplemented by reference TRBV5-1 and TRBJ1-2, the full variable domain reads KAGVTQTPRYLIKTRGQQVTLSCSPISGHRSVSWYQQTPGQGLQFLFEYFSETQRNKGNFPGRFSGRQFSNSRSEMNVSTLELGDSALYLCASSFDLAYGYTFGSGTRLTVV.